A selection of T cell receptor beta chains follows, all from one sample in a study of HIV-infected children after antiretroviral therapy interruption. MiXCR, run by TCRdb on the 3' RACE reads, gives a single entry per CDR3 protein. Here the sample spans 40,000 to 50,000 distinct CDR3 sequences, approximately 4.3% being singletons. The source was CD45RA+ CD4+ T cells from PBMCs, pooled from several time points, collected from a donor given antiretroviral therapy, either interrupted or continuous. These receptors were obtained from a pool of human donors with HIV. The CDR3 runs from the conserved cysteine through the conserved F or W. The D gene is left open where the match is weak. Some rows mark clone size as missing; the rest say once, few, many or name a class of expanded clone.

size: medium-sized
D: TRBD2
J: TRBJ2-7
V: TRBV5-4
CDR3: CASSYRGGAGYEQYF
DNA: TGTGCCAGCAGCTACCGGGGGGGCGCAGGCTACGAGCAGTACTTC

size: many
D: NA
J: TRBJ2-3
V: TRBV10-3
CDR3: CAIRGDTQYF
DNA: TGTGCCATCAGAGGGGATACGCAGTATTTT

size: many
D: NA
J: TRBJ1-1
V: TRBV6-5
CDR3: CASRSPPNTEAFF
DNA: TGTGCCAGCAGATCGCCACCGAACACTGAAGCTTTCTTT

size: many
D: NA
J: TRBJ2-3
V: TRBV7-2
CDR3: CASSLGSRDIDTQYF
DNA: TGTGCCAGCAGCTTAGGATCCCGGGACATTGATACGCAGTATTTT

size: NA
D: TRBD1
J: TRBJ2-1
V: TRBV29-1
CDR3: CSVLGRGPVPYNEQFF
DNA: TGCAGCGTTCTCGGTAGGGGGCCAGTCCCATACAATGAGCAGTTCTTC

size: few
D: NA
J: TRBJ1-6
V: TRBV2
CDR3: CASNGPSYNSPLHF
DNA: TGTGCCAGCAATGGACCTTCCTATAATTCACCCCTCCACTTT

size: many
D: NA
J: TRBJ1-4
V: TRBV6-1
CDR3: CASSERNEKLFF
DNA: TGTGCCAGCAGTGAAAGGAACGAAAAACTGTTTTTT

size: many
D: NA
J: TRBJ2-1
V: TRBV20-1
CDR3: CSARRGNEQFF
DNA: TGCAGTGCTCGGAGAGGCAATGAGCAGTTCTTC

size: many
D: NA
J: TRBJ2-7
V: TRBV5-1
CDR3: CASSLELSYEQYF
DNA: TGCGCCAGCAGCTTGGAACTTTCCTACGAGCAGTACTTC

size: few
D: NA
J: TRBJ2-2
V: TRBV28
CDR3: CASSYSRTAGIRELFF
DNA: TGTGCCAGCAGTTACAGTCGGACGGCGGGGATCCGGGAGCTGTTTTTT

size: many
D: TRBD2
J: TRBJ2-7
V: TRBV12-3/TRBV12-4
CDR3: CASKMTSAGEQYF
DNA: TGTGCCAGCAAAATGACTAGCGCGGGCGAGCAGTACTTC

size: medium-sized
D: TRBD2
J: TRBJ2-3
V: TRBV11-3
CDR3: CASSSGLAGEADTQYF
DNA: TGTGCCAGCAGCTCGGGACTAGCGGGAGAGGCAGATACGCAGTATTTT

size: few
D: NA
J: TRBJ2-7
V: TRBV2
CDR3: CASSSASFGSYEQYF
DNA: TGTGCCAGCAGTTCCGCTAGCTTTGGCTCCTACGAGCAGTACTTC

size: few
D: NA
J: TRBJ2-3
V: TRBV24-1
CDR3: CATSDPPTTDTQYF
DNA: TGTGCCACCAGTGATCCCCCCACCACAGATACGCAGTATTTT

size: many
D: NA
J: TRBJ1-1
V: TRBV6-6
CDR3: CASSRGNTEAFF
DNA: TGTGCCAGCAGTCGGGGGAACACTGAAGCTTTCTTT

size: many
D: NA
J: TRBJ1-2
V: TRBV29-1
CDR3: CSVEGSGEDGYTF
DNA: TGCAGCGTTGAAGGTTCCGGCGAGGACGGCTACACCTTC

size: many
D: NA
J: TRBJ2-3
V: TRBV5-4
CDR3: CASSLWGTDTQYF
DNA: TGTGCCAGCAGCTTGTGGGGGACAGATACGCAGTATTTT

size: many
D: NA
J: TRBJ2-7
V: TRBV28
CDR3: CASSVDRSQYF
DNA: TGTGCCAGCAGTGTAGACAGGTCGCAGTACTTC

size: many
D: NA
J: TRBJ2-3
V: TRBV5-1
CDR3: CASSLRPTDTQYF
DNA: TGCGCCAGCAGCTTGAGGCCCACAGATACGCAGTATTTT

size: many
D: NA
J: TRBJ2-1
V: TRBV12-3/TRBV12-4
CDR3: CASSFPRNEQFF
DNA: TGTGCCAGCAGTTTCCCGAGGAATGAGCAGTTCTTC

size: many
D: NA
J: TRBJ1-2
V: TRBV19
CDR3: CASTSPLGHGYTF
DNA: TGTGCCAGTACTTCCCCTCTCGGGCATGGCTACACCTTC

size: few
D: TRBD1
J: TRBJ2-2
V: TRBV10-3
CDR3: CATTGTGIGELFF
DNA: TGTGCCACCACCGGGACAGGGATCGGGGAGCTGTTTTTT

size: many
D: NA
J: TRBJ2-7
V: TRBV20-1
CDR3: CSLGLKIYEQYF
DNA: TGCAGTTTAGGACTGAAGATCTACGAGCAGTACTTC

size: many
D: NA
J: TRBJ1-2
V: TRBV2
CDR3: CASSDDKTEGYTF
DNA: TGTGCCAGCAGTGATGACAAAACTGAGGGCTACACCTTC

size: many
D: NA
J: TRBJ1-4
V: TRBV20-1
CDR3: CSASTAAKLFF
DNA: TGCAGTGCTAGTACTGCAGCAAAGCTGTTTTTT

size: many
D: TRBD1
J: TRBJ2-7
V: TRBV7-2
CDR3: CASSPGTGSYEQYF
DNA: TGTGCCAGCAGCCCCGGGACAGGCTCCTACGAGCAGTACTTC

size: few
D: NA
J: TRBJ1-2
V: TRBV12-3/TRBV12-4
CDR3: CASSRGQTDYGYTF
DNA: TGTGCCAGCAGTCGTGGACAGACAGACTATGGCTACACCTTC

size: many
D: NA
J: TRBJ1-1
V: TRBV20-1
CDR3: CSARTVNTEAFF
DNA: TGCAGTGCTCGGACGGTGAACACTGAAGCTTTCTTT

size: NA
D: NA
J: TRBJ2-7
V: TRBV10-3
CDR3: CAISGTDGSYEQYF
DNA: TGTGCCATCAGTGGGACCGACGGGTCCTACGAGCAGTACTTC

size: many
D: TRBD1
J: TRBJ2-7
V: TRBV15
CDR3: CATSAYHRGRAEQYF
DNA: TGTGCCACCAGCGCCTATCACAGGGGGCGCGCCGAGCAGTACTTC

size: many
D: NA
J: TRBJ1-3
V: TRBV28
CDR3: CASSLSGNTIYF
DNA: TGTGCCAGCAGTTTATCGGGAAACACCATATATTTT

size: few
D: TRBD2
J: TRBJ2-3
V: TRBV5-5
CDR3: CASVGLAGPTDTQYF
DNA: TGTGCCAGCGTCGGACTAGCGGGTCCCACAGATACGCAGTATTTT

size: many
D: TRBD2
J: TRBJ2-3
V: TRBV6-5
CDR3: CASRPKAGGETDTQYF
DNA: TGTGCCAGCAGACCCAAAGCCGGGGGGGAGACAGATACGCAGTATTTT

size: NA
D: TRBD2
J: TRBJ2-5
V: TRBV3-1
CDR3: CASSHAGTIKETQYF
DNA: TGTGCCAGCAGCCACGCCGGGACTATTAAAGAGACCCAGTACTTC

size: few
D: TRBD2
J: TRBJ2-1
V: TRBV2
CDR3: CASSEQGLAGAYNEQFF
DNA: TGTGCCAGCAGTGAACAAGGCCTAGCGGGGGCCTACAATGAGCAGTTCTTC

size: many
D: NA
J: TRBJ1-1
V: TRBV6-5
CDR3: CASSYSRGRNTEAFF
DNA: TGTGCCAGCAGTTACTCCAGGGGCCGGAACACTGAAGCTTTCTTT

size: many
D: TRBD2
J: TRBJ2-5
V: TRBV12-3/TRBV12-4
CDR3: CASSGRGTQYF
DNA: TGTGCCAGCAGCGGGAGGGGGACCCAGTACTTC

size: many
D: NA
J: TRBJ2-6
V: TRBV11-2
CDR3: CASSLEGSHSGANVLTF
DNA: TGTGCCAGCAGCTTAGAGGGATCGCACTCTGGGGCCAACGTCCTGACTTTC

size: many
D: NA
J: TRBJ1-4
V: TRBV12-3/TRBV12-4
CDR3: CASSVSGAINEKLFF
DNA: TGTGCCAGCAGTGTATCCGGGGCCATTAATGAAAAACTGTTTTTT

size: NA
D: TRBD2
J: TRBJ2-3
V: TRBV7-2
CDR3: CASSLVSEGLAADTQYF
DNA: TGTGCCAGCAGCTTAGTCTCCGAGGGACTAGCGGCAGATACGCAGTATTTT

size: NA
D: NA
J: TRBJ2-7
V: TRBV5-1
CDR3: CVSSPGSGRLYEQYF
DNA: TGCGTCAGCAGCCCGGGCTCGGGACGCCTCTACGAGCAGTACTTC

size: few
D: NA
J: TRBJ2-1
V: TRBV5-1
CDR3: CASSLGAGGVGFF
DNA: TGCGCCAGCAGCCTAGGGGCCGGAGGAGTAGGGTTCTTC

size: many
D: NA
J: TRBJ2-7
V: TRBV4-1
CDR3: CASSHPDSLKHSSQYYEQYF
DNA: TGCGCCAGCAGCCATCCGGACAGTCTGAAGCATTCCTCCCAATACTACGAGCAGTACTTC

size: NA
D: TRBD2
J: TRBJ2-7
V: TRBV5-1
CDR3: CASSLSGNSYEQYF
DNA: TGCGCCAGCAGCTTGAGCGGGAACTCCTACGAGCAGTACTTC

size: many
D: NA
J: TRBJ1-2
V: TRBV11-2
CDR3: CASSLTGTKDGYTF
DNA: TGTGCCAGCAGCTTAACCGGGACGAAAGATGGCTACACCTTC

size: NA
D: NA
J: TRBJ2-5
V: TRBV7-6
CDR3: CASSLGGARSVETQYF
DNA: TGTGCCAGCAGCTTAGGAGGGGCGCGATCCGTAGAGACCCAGTACTTC

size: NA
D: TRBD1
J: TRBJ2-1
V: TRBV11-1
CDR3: CASSFDRGTSNEQFF
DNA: TGTGCCAGCAGCTTTGACAGGGGAACTAGCAATGAGCAGTTCTTC

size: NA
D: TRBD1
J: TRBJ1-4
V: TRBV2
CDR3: CASSELQGAGEKLFF
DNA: TGTGCCAGCAGTGAACTGCAGGGGGCCGGAGAAAAACTGTTTTTT